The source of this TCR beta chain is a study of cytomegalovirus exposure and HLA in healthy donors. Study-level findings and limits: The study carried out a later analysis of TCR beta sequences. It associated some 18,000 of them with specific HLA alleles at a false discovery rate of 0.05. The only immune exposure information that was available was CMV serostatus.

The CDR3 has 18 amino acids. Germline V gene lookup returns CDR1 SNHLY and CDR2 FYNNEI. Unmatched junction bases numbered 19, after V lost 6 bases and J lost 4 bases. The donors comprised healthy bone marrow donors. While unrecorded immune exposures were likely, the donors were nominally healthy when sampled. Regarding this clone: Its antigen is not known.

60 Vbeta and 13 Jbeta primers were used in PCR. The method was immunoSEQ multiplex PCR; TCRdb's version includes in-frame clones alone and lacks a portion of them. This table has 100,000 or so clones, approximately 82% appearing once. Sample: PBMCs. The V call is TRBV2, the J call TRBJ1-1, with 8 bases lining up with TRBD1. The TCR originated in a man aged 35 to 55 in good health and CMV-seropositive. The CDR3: CASSPGRDRTRVGTEAFF. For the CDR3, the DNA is TGTGCCAGCAGCCCGGGGAGGGACAGGACCAGAGTAGGCACTGAAGCTTTCTTT.